This TCR beta chain is from a study of Ad26.COV2.S vaccination and SARS-CoV-2 variants. The germline V and J ends were trimmed by 7 bases and 5 bases, with 26 bases remaining between them. This CDR3 is 17 amino acids long. CDR1 and CDR2 from the germline V gene are MDHEN and SYDVKM. A few counts support this clone. Treatment reported: about 20 received Ad26.COV2.S at low or high dose, single or two shots; 5 received placebo; per-sample allocation not given. Specimens were obtained on day 63 following the first vaccine or placebo injection. The repertoire was sequenced with immunoSEQ multiplex PCR; TCRdb's copy has only in-frame clones and lacks some. The table has some 370,000 clones, 83% seen once.

Sequencing was performed on peripheral blood, taken in a trial of Ad26.COV2.S vaccine versus placebo. This chain connects TRBV28 to TRBJ1-2; D might be TRBD1 (5 bases). The receptor was isolated from a person aged 18-65 years who received the Ad26.COV2.S COVID-19 vaccine or a placebo. CDR3 protein: CASTLYGTQDWGYGYTF. The CDR3 DNA is TGTGCCAGCACCTTATACGGGACCCAAGACTGGGGTTATGGCTACACCTTC.